One and the same sample provided the 12 T cell receptor beta chains below, sequenced in a study of blood T cell repertoires in COVID-19. The assay was immunoSEQ multiplex PCR, and TCRdb's table has in-frame clones only and misses some. The sample holds roughly 70,000 clones, around 92% seen once. Sequenced: peripheral blood. These receptors were collected from a human donor with active COVID-19. The donor label of this sample is uncertain.

The chain couples TRBV2 to TRBJ2-1, with a possible D match to TRBD2 (6 bases). The CDR3 contains 13 residues. The germline V and J ends were trimmed by 4 bases and 8 bases, with 12 bases remaining between them. The germline CDR1 and CDR2 sequences are SNHLY and FYNNEI. CDR3 nucleotides: TGTGCCAGCAGTGGATACGGGAGTCATGAGCAGTTCTTC. It encodes CASSGYGSHEQFF.

V and J are TRBV6-5 and TRBJ2-3; D is unclear. This CDR3 has 15 amino acids. Per the germline V gene, CDR1 is MNHEY and CDR2 is SVGAGI. V was clipped by 8 bases and J by 1 base, with 16 bases between them. CDR3 bases: TGTGCCAGCGCCCGGTCGAGGCTGGGCACAGATACGCAGTATTTT. It specifies CASARSRLGTDTQYF.

This chain connects TRBV5-4 to TRBJ2-1; TRBD2 matches at 7 bases. The CDR3 runs to 14 residues. The germline V gene encodes CDR1 SGHNT and CDR2 YYREEE (reference sequence). The DNA of the CDR3 is TGTGCTACGGGTGGGGGAGGGTCGGAAAATGAGCAGTTCTTC. This gives the protein CATGGGGSENEQFF.

CDR3 region: CASSLFGTSDSYEQYF. The CDR3 DNA sequence: TGTGCCAGCAGTTTATTCGGGACTAGCGATTCGTACGAGCAGTACTTC. V is TRBV27 and J is TRBJ2-7, with TRBD2 identical over 10 bases. CDR3 length: 16 residues. The V gene end was trimmed by 1 base and the J gene end by 4 bases; junction bases not matched to a gene: 7. Germline V gives CDR1 MNHEY, CDR2 SMNVEV (reference sequence).

The chain links TRBV5-6 to TRBJ1-1; 8 bases are a match to TRBD1. J was trimmed by 0 bases and V by 5 bases; bases with no gene match: 6. The CDR3 runs to 15 residues. Per germline, CDR1 SGHDT and CDR2 YYEEEE. The CDR3 loop is CASSRTGNMNTEAFF. In DNA form, the CDR3 reads TGTGCCAGCAGTCGGACAGGGAATATGAACACTGAAGCTTTCTTT.

The chain employs TRBV19 and TRBJ2-7, with 9 bases fitting TRBD2. There are 16 residues in the CDR3. Germline V gives CDR1 LNHDA, CDR2 SQIVND (reference sequence). Trimming at V came to 4 bases and at J to 0 bases, leaving 7 bases not matched to a gene. The CDR3, as DNA: TGTGCCAGTAGTACTATGAGCGGGAGGCCCTCCTACGAGCAGTACTTC. Translating gives CASSTMSGRPSYEQYF.

The V and J genes are TRBV28 and TRBJ1-5, with a possible D match to TRBD1 (5 bases). The germline V and J ends were trimmed by 6 bases and 3 bases, with 18 bases remaining between them. The CDR3 is made up of 16 amino acids. CDR1 is MDHEN and CDR2 is SYDVKM in the germline V gene. As DNA, the CDR3 is TGTGCCAGCAGCCCTAGGGACTACTCCTTCAATCAGCCCCAGCATTTT. Its protein product is CASSPRDYSFNQPQHF.

This clone turned up a few times. This chain joins TRBV4-1 and TRBJ2-2, with D hard to call. There are 16 residues in the CDR3. V lost 0 bases, J lost 6 bases, and 14 bases lay in between. Germline V gene sequence: CDR1 MGHRA, CDR2 YSYEKL. The CDR3 here is CASSQESTGNSGELFF. Here the CDR3 DNA reads TGCGCCAGCAGCCAAGAATCAACGGGTAATTCCGGGGAGCTGTTTTTT.

The rearrangement links TRBV28 to TRBJ2-7, with 8 positions matching TRBD1. CDR1 is MDHEN and CDR2 is SYDVKM in the germline V gene. V gave up 5 bases and J gave up 9 bases; unmatched junction bases: 12. The CDR3 is 14 residues long. The CDR3 spells CASSPWTGKAGQYF. DNA of the CDR3: TGTGCCAGCAGTCCTTGGACAGGGAAGGCGGGGCAGTACTTC. Supplemented by reference TRBV28 and TRBJ2-7, the full variable domain reads DVKVTQSSRYLVKRTGEKVFLECVQDMDHENMFWYRQDPGLGLRLIYFSYDVKMKEKGDIPEGYSVSREKKERFSLILESASTNQTSMYLCASSPWTGKAGQYFGPGTRLTVT.

The J gene is TRBJ2-3, the V gene TRBV5-6; D is possibly TRBD1 (6 bases). V lost 2 bases and J 1 base, leaving 11 bases between the germline ends. This CDR3 has 15 amino acids. Germline CDR1 and CDR2: SGHDT and YYEEEE. CDR3 protein: CASSFLGGGTDTQYF. In DNA form, the CDR3 reads TGTGCCAGCAGCTTCCTTGGGGGCGGCACAGATACGCAGTATTTT.

The chain carries TRBV2 and TRBJ1-1; D may be TRBD1 (5 bases). The V and J ends lost 6 bases and 10 bases respectively, with 18 bases between them. The CDR3 spans 13 residues. Germline lookup yields CDR1 SNHLY and CDR2 FYNNEI. CDR3 coding DNA: TGTGCCAGCAGCCAGGATGGGGGGTGGGGAGCTTTCTTT. Residues: CASSQDGGWGAFF. The variable domain in full, with the rest retrieved from reference TRBV2 and TRBJ1-1, is EPEVTQTPSHQVTQMGQEVILRCVPISNHLYFYWYRQILGQKVEFLVSFYNNEISEKSEIFDDQFSVERPDGSNFTLKIRSTKLEDSAMYFCASSQDGGWGAFFGQGTRLTVV.

The J gene is TRBJ2-7, the V gene TRBV20-1; no definite D call. V was cut by 6 bases and J by 5 bases, with 8 bases left in between. The germline V gene has CDR1 DFQATT and CDR2 SNEGSKA (reference sequence). CDR3 length equals 10 residues. The CDR3 reads CSAAVDEQYF. CDR3 nucleotides: TGCAGTGCGGCAGTGGACGAGCAGTACTTC.